Presented here are 10 T cell receptor beta chains from one specimen sequenced in a study of regulatory T cells in long-lasting Graves disease. Noted time point: newly diagnosed GD, antithyroid drugs for less than 3 months. The TCR library was prepared using RNA isolated from PBMCs. Sequencing libraries for TCR beta were prepared with iRepertoire HTBI primers and Arm-PCR of CDR3 regions. TCRdb called the multiplex PCR reads again in MiXCR, with one record for every CDR3 protein. The sample includes roughly 530,000 distinct CDR3 sequences, roughly a sixth of them seen just once. These data were also reused for a study on T cells in Graves' hyperthyroidism and ophthalmopathy.

Here the sequenced sample was peripheral blood mononuclear cells (PBMCs), taken at new diagnosis, from a patient treated with antithyroid drugs. These receptors all come from a woman aged 35-60 years with Graves disease.

This chain connects TRBV14 to TRBJ1-1, with D uncertain. The CDR3 runs to 13 residues. V dropped 3 bases and J dropped 6 bases, with 11 bases sitting between them. Germline assignment: CDR1 SGHDN and CDR2 FVKESK. The CDR3 sequence: CASSHPGFAEAFF. The CDR3 DNA sequence: TGTGCCAGCAGCCATCCAGGTTTCGCTGAAGCTTTCTTT.

This chain uses TRBV20-1 with TRBJ1-5; the D is unclear. Germline CDR1 is DFQATT and CDR2 is SNEGSKA (reference sequence). This CDR3 has 15 residues. V was cut by 0 bases and J by 0 bases, with 9 bases left in between. The CDR3 is CSARDEEYSNQPQHF. CDR3 in DNA: TGCAGTGCTAGAGATGAGGAATATAGCAATCAGCCCCAGCATTTT.

At least ten counts were recorded for this clonotype. The rearrangement joins TRBV2 to TRBJ2-1; 9 bases are shared with TRBD2. V dropped 2 bases and J dropped 5; count of bases not matched to a gene: 7. From germline, CDR1 is SNHLY and CDR2 FYNNEI. The CDR3 is made up of 16 amino acids. The CDR3 nucleotides read TGTGCCAGCAGTGAACCGGGACTAGCTTCAAACAATGAGCAGTTCTTC. It is translated as CASSEPGLASNNEQFF.

This clonotype was observed a few times. The genes are TRBV5-6 and TRBJ1-1, with D possibly being TRBD1 (5 bases). The CDR3 runs to 13 residues. Looked up from germline, CDR1 is SGHDT and CDR2 is YYEEEE. With 6 bases removed from V and 2 bases from J, the gap between germline ends came to 11 bases. CDR3 in DNA: TGTGCCAGCACCTGGGGGGAAAACACTGAAGCTTTCTTT. Translating gives CASTWGENTEAFF. Filled out from reference TRBV5-6 and TRBJ1-1, the complete variable domain reads DAGVTQSPTHLIKTRGQQVTLRCSPKSGHDTVSWYQQALGQGPQFIFQYYEEEERQRGNFPDRFSGHQFPNYSSELNVNALLLGDSALYLCASTWGENTEAFFGQGTRLTVV.

V is TRBV20-1 and J is TRBJ2-4, with D perhaps given as TRBD1 or TRBD2 (5 bases each). The CDR3 has 15 amino acids. V lost 0 bases, J lost 2 bases, and 11 bases lay in between. Looked up from germline, CDR1 is DFQATT and CDR2 is SNEGSKA (reference sequence). The CDR3 spells CSARDHGASKNIQYF. CDR3 bases: TGCAGTGCTAGAGATCACGGGGCCTCCAAAAACATTCAGTACTTC.

This clonotype was counted a few times. In nucleotides, the CDR3 is TGCAGCGTTGCAGGGGCCGGTGGCTACACCTTC. Protein product: CSVAGAGGYTF. This chain joins TRBV29-1 and TRBJ1-2; tentatively, D is TRBD1 (6 bases). In germline, CDR1 is SQVTM, CDR2 ANQGSEA. Trimming removed 4 bases from V and 7 bases from J, with 10 bases in between. The CDR3 extends over 11 amino acids.

CDR3 region: CATSRDRGTGPHEQYF. The CDR3 region has the DNA TGTGCCACCAGCAGAGATCGAGGGACAGGGCCCCACGAGCAGTACTTC. This sequence joins TRBV15 and TRBJ2-7; 9 bases agree with TRBD1. This CDR3 comprises 16 residues. The germline CDR1 and CDR2 sequences are LNHNV and YYDKDF (reference sequence). With 0 bases clipped from V and 5 bases from J, the junction kept 8 bases outside the gene matches.

This clonotype appeared a few times. V is TRBV20-1 and J is TRBJ1-1; D gene uncertain. V shed 5 bases and J shed 0 bases, with 13 bases lying between them. This CDR3 has 14 residues. Germline CDR1 and CDR2: DFQATT and SNEGSKA (reference sequence). The CDR3 coding sequence is TGCAGTGCTCATCCAGCTCCCTTGAACACTGAAGCTTTCTTT. Protein: CSAHPAPLNTEAFF.

This clonotype was recorded at least ten times. Only one base separates this from a far larger clonotype, so it likely reflects a read error. This chain joins TRBV10-3 and TRBJ1-1, with D perhaps matching TRBD1 (5 bases). The length of the CDR3 is 16 residues. Germline V lookup: CDR1 ENHRY, CDR2 SYGVKD. With 5 bases removed from V and 3 bases from J, the gap between germline ends came to 19 bases. The CDR3, as DNA: TGTGCCATCAGTCCGCAGGGAGGCAGGAGGGACACTGAAGCTTTCTTT. This codes for CAISPQGGRRDTEAFF.

This clonotype was observed a few times. The V and J genes are TRBV18 and TRBJ1-4, with no clear D. V shed 5 bases and J shed 0 bases, with 16 bases lying between them. Germline values: CDR1 KGHSH, CDR2 LQKENI. This CDR3 comprises 17 residues. As DNA, the CDR3 is TGTGCCAGCTCAATATCCTACTTGGATTCAACTAATGAAAAACTGTTTTTT. The encoded protein is CASSISYLDSTNEKLFF.